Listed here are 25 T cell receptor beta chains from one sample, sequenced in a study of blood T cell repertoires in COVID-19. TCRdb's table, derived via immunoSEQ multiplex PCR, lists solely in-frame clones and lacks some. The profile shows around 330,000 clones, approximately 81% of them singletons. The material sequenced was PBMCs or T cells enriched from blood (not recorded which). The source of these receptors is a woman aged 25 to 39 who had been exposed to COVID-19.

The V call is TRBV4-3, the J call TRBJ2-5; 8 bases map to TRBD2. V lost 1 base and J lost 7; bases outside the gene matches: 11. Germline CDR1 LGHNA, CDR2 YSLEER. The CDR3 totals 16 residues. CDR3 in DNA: TGCGCCAGCAGCCAAGCCCGGGGGGGGGCCTCGGGGACCCAGTACTTC. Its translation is CASSQARGGASGTQYF.

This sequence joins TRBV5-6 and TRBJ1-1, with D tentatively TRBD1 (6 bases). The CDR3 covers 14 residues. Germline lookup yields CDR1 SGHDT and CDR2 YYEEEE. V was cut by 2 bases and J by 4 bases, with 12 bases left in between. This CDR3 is CASSLRGAVTEAFF. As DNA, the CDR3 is TGTGCCAGCAGCTTACGGGGGGCCGTCACTGAAGCTTTCTTT. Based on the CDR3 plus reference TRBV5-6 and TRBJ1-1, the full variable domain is DAGVTQSPTHLIKTRGQQVTLRCSPKSGHDTVSWYQQALGQGPQFIFQYYEEEERQRGNFPDRFSGHQFPNYSSELNVNALLLGDSALYLCASSLRGAVTEAFFGQGTRLTVV.

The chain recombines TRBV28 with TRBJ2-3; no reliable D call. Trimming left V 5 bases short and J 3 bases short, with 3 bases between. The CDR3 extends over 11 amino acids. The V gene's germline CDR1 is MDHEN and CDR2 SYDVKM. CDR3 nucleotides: TGTGCCAGCAGTCAGACAGATACGCAGTATTTT. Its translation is CASSQTDTQYF.

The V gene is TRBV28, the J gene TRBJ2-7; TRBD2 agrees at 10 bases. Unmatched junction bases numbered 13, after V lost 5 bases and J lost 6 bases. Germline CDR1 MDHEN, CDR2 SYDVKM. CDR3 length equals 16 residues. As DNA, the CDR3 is TGTGCCAGCAGTCCCTCCCAAGCGGGAGGGTTAGGCGAGCAGTACTTC. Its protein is CASSPSQAGGLGEQYF.

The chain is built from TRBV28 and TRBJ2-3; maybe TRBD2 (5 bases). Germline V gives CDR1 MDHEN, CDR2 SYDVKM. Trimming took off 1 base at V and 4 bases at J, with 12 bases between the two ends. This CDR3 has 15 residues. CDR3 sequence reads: CASSLFYEGSDTQYF. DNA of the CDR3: TGTGCCAGCAGTTTATTTTATGAGGGTTCAGATACGCAGTATTTT. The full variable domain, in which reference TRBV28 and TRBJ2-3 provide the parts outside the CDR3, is DVKVTQSSRYLVKRTGEKVFLECVQDMDHENMFWYRQDPGLGLRLIYFSYDVKMKEKGDIPEGYSVSREKKERFSLILESASTNQTSMYLCASSLFYEGSDTQYFGPGTRLTVL.

CDR3: CASSFRTSGRDEQYF. CDR3 coding DNA: TGTGCCAGCAGCTTCCGGACTAGCGGGAGGGACGAGCAGTACTTC. The genes are TRBV9 and TRBJ2-7; the match to TRBD2 covers 15 bases. J gave up 5 bases and V 4 bases, and 4 bases lay outside the gene matches. Per the germline V gene, CDR1 is SGDLS and CDR2 is YYNGEE. The CDR3 totals 15 residues.

The CDR3 reads CASSSQSGRAYYNEQFF. The CDR3 nucleotides read TGTGCCAGCAGCTCACAAAGCGGGAGGGCCTACTACAATGAGCAGTTCTTC. The chain employs TRBV7-8 and TRBJ2-1; 10 bases align to TRBD2. This CDR3 contains 17 residues. The germline CDR1 and CDR2 sequences are SGHVS and FQNEAQ. J was trimmed by 3 bases and V by 4 bases; bases with no gene match: 9.

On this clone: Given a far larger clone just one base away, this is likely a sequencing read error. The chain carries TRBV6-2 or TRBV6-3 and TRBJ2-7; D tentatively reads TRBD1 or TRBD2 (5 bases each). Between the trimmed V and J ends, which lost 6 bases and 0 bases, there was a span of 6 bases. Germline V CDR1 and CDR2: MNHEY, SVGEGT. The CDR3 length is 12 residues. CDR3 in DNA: TGTGCCAGCAGCGGGGCCTCCTACGAGCAGTACTTC. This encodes CASSGASYEQYF.

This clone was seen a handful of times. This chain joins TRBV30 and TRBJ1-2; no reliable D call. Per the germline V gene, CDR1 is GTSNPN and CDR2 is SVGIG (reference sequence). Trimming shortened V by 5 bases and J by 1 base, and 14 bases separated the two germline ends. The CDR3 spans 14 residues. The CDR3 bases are TGTGCCTGGGGAACTGGGGAGATTAACTATGGCTACACCTTC. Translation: CAWGTGEINYGYTF.

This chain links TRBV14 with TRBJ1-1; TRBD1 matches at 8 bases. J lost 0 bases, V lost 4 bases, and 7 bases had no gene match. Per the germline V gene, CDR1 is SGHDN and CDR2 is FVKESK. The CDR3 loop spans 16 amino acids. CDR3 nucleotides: TGTGCCAGCAGCCCCCGGACAGGGTACATGAACACTGAAGCTTTCTTT. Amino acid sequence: CASSPRTGYMNTEAFF.

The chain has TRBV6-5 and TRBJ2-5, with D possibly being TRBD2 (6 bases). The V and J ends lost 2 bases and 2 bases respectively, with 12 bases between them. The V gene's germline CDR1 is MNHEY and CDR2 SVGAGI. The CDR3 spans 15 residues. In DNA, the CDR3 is TGTGCCAGCAGTTACGCAGGGACTGTTCAAGAGACCCAGTACTTC. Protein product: CASSYAGTVQETQYF.

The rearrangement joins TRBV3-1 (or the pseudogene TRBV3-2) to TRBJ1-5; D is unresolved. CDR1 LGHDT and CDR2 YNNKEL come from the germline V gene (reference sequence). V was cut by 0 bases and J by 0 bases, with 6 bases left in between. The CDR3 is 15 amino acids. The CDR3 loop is CASSQEINSNQPQHF. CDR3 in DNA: TGTGCCAGCAGCCAAGAAATCAATAGCAATCAGCCCCAGCATTTT.

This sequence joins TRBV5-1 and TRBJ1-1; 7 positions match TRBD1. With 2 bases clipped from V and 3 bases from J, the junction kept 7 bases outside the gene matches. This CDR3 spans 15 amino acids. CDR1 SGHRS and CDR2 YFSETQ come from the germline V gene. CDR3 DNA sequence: TGCGCCAGCAGCTTACAGGGGTGGGAGGACACTGAAGCTTTCTTT. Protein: CASSLQGWEDTEAFF. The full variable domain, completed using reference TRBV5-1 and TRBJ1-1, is KAGVTQTPRYLIKTRGQQVTLSCSPISGHRSVSWYQQTPGQGLQFLFEYFSETQRNKGNFPGRFSGRQFSNSRSEMNVSTLELGDSALYLCASSLQGWEDTEAFFGQGTRLTVV.

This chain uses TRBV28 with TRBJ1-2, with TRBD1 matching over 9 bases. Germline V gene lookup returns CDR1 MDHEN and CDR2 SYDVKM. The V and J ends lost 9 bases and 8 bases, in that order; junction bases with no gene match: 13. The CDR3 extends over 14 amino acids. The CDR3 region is CASHTGGLGGGYTF. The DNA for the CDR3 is TGTGCCAGTCACACAGGGGGCTTGGGGGGGGGCTACACCTTC.

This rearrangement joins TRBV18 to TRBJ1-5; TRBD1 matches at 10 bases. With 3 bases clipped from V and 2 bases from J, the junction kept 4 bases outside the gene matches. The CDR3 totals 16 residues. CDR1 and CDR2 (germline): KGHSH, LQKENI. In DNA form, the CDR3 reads TGTGCCAGCTCACCGACGGACAGGGGGGGCAATCAGCCCCAGCATTTT. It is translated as CASSPTDRGGNQPQHF.

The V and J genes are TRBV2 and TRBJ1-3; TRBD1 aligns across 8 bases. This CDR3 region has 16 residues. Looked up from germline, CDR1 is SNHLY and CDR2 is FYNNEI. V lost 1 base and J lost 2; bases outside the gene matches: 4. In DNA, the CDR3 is TGTGCCAGCAGTGAAGTTACAGGGGGTACTGGAAACACCATATATTTT. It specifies CASSEVTGGTGNTIYF.

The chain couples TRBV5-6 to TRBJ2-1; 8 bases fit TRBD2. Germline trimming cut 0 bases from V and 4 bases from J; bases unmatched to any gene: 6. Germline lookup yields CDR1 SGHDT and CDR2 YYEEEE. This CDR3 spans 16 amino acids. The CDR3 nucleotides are TGTGCCAGCAGCTTGGCCGGCGGGGGGCGTTACAATGAGCAGTTCTTC. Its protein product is CASSLAGGGRYNEQFF.

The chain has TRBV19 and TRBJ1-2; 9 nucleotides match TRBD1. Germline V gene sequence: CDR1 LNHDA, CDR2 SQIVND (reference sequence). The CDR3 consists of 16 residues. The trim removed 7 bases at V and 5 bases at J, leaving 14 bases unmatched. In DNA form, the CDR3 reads TGTGCCAGTATCCACAGGGGGCGAGGGGCCTCTTATGGCTACACCTTC. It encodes CASIHRGRGASYGYTF.

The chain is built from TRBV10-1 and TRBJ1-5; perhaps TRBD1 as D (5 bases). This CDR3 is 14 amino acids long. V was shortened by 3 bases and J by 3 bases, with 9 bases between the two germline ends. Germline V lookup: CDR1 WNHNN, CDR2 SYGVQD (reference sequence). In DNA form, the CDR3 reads TGCGCCAGCAGTGAAGGGGCCACCAATCAGCCCCAGCATTTT. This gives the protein CASSEGATNQPQHF.

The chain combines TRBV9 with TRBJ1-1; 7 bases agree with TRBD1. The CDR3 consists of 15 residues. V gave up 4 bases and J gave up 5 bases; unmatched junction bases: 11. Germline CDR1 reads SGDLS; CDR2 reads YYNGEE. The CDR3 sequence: CASSTRQGGITEAFF. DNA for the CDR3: TGTGCCAGCAGCACCCGACAGGGAGGAATTACTGAAGCTTTCTTT.

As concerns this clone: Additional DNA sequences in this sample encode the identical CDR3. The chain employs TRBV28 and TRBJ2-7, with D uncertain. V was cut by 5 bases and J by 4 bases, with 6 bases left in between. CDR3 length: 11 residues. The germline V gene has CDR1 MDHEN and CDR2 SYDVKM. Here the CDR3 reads CASSPDYEQYF. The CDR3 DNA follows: TGTGCCAGCAGTCCAGATTACGAGCAGTACTTC.

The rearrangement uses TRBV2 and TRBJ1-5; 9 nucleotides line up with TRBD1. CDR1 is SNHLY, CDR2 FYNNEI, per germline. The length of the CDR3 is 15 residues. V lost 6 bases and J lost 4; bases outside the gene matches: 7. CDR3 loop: CASRVGTGQNQPQHF. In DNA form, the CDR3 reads TGTGCCAGCAGGGTTGGGACAGGGCAAAATCAGCCCCAGCATTTT.

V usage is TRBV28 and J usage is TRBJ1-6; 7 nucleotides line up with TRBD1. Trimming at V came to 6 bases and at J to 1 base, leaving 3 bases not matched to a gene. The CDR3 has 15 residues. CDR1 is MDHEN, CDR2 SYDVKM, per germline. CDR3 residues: CASRQTGSYNSPLHF. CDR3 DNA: TGTGCCAGCAGACAGACAGGGTCCTATAATTCACCCCTCCACTTT.

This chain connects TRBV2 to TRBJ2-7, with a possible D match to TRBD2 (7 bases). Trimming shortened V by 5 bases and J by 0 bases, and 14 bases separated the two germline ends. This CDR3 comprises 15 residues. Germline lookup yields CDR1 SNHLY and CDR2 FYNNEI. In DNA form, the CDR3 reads TGTGCCAGCAGTAACGAGGGGGGGCGCTCCTACGAGCAGTACTTC. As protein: CASSNEGGRSYEQYF.

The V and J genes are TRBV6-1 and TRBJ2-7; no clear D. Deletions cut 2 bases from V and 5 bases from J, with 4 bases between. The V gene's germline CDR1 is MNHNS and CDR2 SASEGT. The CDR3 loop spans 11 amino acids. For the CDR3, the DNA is TGTGCCAGCAGTGAACTACACGAGCAGTACTTC. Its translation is CASSELHEQYF.